Listed here is a single TCR beta chain. Its matching antigen is unknown. A sample-barcoded 5' primer and a J-beta primer mix were used in a second PCR of about 7 to 12 cycles. TCRdb processed the 5' RACE reads anew with MiXCR; each CDR3 protein has one entry. The sample lists 600,000 to 850,000 distinct CDR3 sequences; around a quarter were seen once. These data belong to a study of blood T cells in healthy people across ages. General study results and limits: Age showed a roughly linear inverse relationship with TCR beta diversity per million T cells. Donor CMV infection status was unknown, possibly confounding age-related changes in expanded clonotypes. Higher diversity and more naive CD4+ cells were features of long-lived donors, compared to aged donors.

The germline gives CDR1 MNHEY, CDR2 SMNVEV (reference sequence). Trimming took off 6 bases at V and 0 bases at J, with 9 bases between the two ends. The CDR3 is made up of 13 amino acids. These records were also assigned to another study, of T cells of mothers and their children.

The sequencing sample was made of blood. The TCR originated in a boy younger than 18 in good health. The J gene is TRBJ2-7, the V gene TRBV27; a possible D gene is TRBD1 (5 bases). The CDR3 sequence: CASSTGISYEQYF. For the CDR3, the DNA is TGTGCCAGCAGCACAGGTATCTCCTACGAGCAGTACTTC.